This T cell receptor beta chain was captured by sequencing in a study of T cell responses to AZD1222 COVID-19 vaccine. This CDR3 is built from 11 residues. CDR1 is GTSNPN, CDR2 SVGIG, per germline (reference sequence). Trimming removed 5 bases from V and 6 bases from J, with 9 bases in between. TCRdb keeps only in-frame clones here, not all; method: immunoSEQ multiplex PCR. The sample comprises around 150,000 clones, 92% of which are singletons, and 3% to 4% rests with the top ten. As for this clone: The sample contains more than one DNA sequence encoding this CDR3.

This chain links TRBV30 with TRBJ2-3; possibly TRBD2 for D (5 bases). The origin of this receptor is an adult who received the AZD1222 COVID-19 vaccine. Sample: peripheral blood, taken 28 days after the second AZD1222 dose. CDR3 sequence (DNA): TGTGCCTGGGGGAGAGGGGATACGCAGTATTTT. This gives the protein CAWGRGDTQYF.